This T cell receptor beta chain was profiled in a study of beta chain features in type 1 diabetes. Whole-study results and caveats: Researchers could not determine here whether HLA type influences TCRB rearrangement. Sequencing used cDNA, and cells with high TCR expression could therefore be over-represented.

Details on this clone: The antigen remains undetermined.

Trimming removed 0 bases from V and 0 bases from J, with 7 bases in between. The CDR3 contains 14 residues. The germline V gene has CDR1 SGHRS and CDR2 YFSETQ. Populations obtained by sorting all exceeded 95% purity. As every portion of the isolated RNA was reverse transcribed, the sequencing read expressed TCRB transcripts. Millions of reads, on average, came from each naive, central memory and regulatory T cell sample. The protocol was immunoSEQ multiplex PCR, while the TCRdb copy is restricted to in-frame clones and leaves out a portion. The sample consists of 350,000 to 450,000 clones, about 14% of them appearing once.

This clonotype originated in a woman aged 18-35 years in good health. The chain combines TRBV5-1 with TRBJ2-7, with D possibly matching TRBD1 (5 bases). Material for sequencing was naive CD4+ T cells from blood. This chain's CDR3 is CASSLGGVSYEQYF. The CDR3 DNA is TGCGCCAGCAGCTTGGGGGGCGTCTCCTACGAGCAGTACTTC.